This T cell receptor beta chain was documented in a study of cytomegalovirus exposure and HLA in healthy donors. Trimming removed 6 bases from V and 5 bases from J; junction bases left unmatched: 10. This CDR3 is 16 amino acids long. Germline CDR1 MNHEY, CDR2 SMNVEV (reference sequence). 60 Vbeta and 13 Jbeta primers were used in PCR. Data came from immunoSEQ multiplex PCR; TCRdb stores just in-frame clones and leaves some out. The data contain 120,000 to 150,000 clones, around 80% of them singletons. V and J are TRBV27 and TRBJ2-7; 13 nucleotides align to TRBD2. This TCR was sampled from a woman in her thirties or forties in good health and CMV-seropositive. Sequencing was carried out using PBMCs. CDR3 sequence (DNA): TGTGCCAGCAGCAGACTAGCGGGGGGCCCCAATGACGAGCAGTACTTC. This sequence encodes CASSRLAGGPNDEQYF.